This T cell receptor beta chain was identified during a study of cytomegalovirus exposure and HLA in healthy donors. Points from the study as a whole: The study designated 150 or so TCR beta chains cytomegalovirus-associated.

Vbeta (60) and Jbeta (13) primers were used in the PCR. Data came from immunoSEQ multiplex PCR; TCRdb stores just in-frame clones and leaves some out. The sample shows 100,000 to 150,000 clones, more than 75% of them seen only once. The germline CDR1 and CDR2 sequences are SGHTA and FQGNSA. V lost 5 bases and J lost 9, with 14 bases in between. This CDR3 has 13 amino acids. Regarding this clone: Its antigen remains unknown.

The chain uses TRBV7-2 and TRBJ2-1; D gene unclear. The clonotype originates from a man under 40 in good health and CMV-seropositive. The sample comprised PBMCs. The CDR3 here is CASSRGEAVEQFF. The CDR3 DNA reads TGTGCCAGCAGCCGAGGTGAGGCTGTTGAGCAGTTCTTC.